This TCR beta chain is from a study of PD-1 blockade in mismatch repair-deficient tumors. Study-level findings and limits: After pembrolizumab, tumor-resident clones rose rapidly, then generally contracted before radiologic responses.

Method: immunoSEQ multiplex PCR; TCRdb's copy keeps in-frame clones and lacks some. The table includes about 84,000 clones, over 75% detected once. The TCR-sequenced patients were three responders to pembrolizumab. In regard to this clone: The antigen is undetermined.

Looked up from germline, CDR1 is MNHEY and CDR2 is SMNVEV (reference sequence). The ends lost 5 bases at V and 5 bases at J; junction bases unmatched: 5. CDR3 size: 13 residues. The sequencing used peripheral blood, collected 12 weeks after starting pembrolizumab. The V call is TRBV27, the J call TRBJ2-7, with 8 bases identical to TRBD2. This receptor was taken from an adult with mismatch repair-deficient cancer. CDR3 loop: CASSLTSANEQYF. The CDR3 region has the DNA TGTGCCAGCAGTCTGACTAGCGCGAACGAGCAGTACTTC.